The count of the clone carrying this T cell receptor beta chain is one. This specimen comes from a study of control samples from healthy donors and cancer patients. V gave up 5 bases and J gave up 5 bases, with 15 bases separating them. This CDR3 has 15 residues. Looked up from germline, CDR1 is SGHAT and CDR2 is FQNNGV. Some clones are missing from TCRdb's copy, which holds only in-frame ones; the method was immunoSEQ multiplex PCR. In the table there are over 200,000 clones, about 80% of which are singletons. The V and J genes are TRBV11-2 and TRBJ1-4; D is uncertain. Specimen: PBMCs. This sequence was found in a woman aged 55-75 years with lung cancer. The CDR3 loop reads CASSGSRVLNEKLFF. The CDR3 DNA reads as TGTGCCAGCAGCGGAAGCCGGGTCCTAAATGAAAAACTGTTTTTT.